Listed below are T cell receptor beta chains from one sample, sequenced in a study of blood T cells in healthy people across ages. TCRdb recomputed calls from the 5' RACE reads with MiXCR, one row per CDR3 protein. The sample lists about 1.5 million distinct CDR3 sequences, about 43% occurring once. Sequenced sample: blood. The receptors come from a woman aged 18-35 years in good health. Each CDR3 is given with its conserved first and last residue. The order of the fields is D gene, clone size, V gene, J gene, CDR3 protein, CDR3 DNA. D genes are given only for firm matches. For some rows the clone size is stated as once, few or many, or as a class when expanded; others skip it.

TRBD1	-	TRBV6-5	TRBJ2-5	CASSYLSGTGQRETQYF	TGTGCCAGCAGTTACCTATCCGGGACAGGGCAACGGGAGACCCAGTACTTC
TRBD2	few	TRBV28	TRBJ2-7	CASSLTGLESYEQYF	TGTGCCAGCAGTCTAACGGGACTAGAAAGTTACGAGCAGTACTTC
TRBD2	-	TRBV2	TRBJ2-5	CASRTSANEGGETQYF	TGTGCCAGCAGGACTAGCGCCAACGAGGGGGGAGAGACCCAGTACTTC
-	-	TRBV27	TRBJ1-2	CASSLSMGRGARGYTF	TGTGCCAGCAGTTTATCTATGGGAAGGGGGGCAAGGGGCTACACCTTC
-	-	TRBV7-8	TRBJ2-1	CASSLGRNYNEQFF	TGTGCCAGCAGCTTAGGGCGTAACTACAATGAGCAGTTCTTC
-	few	TRBV29-1	TRBJ1-4	CSVQQAGEKLFF	TGCAGCGTTCAGCAGGCAGGTGAAAAACTGTTTTTT
TRBD2	few	TRBV7-2	TRBJ2-1	CASSLEASGRRQFF	TGTGCCAGCAGCTTAGAAGCTAGCGGTCGCCGGCAGTTCTTC
-	-	TRBV5-1	TRBJ1-6	CASSPGGGYSPLHF	TGCGCCAGCAGCCCCGGGGGGGGCTATTCACCCCTCCACTTT
-	-	TRBV7-9	TRBJ2-4	CASSGVYYQQYF	TGTGCCAGCAGCGGAGTATACTACCAGCAGTACTTC
TRBD1	few	TRBV3-1	TRBJ2-7	CASSGRDRGPHEQYF	TGTGCCAGCAGTGGCCGGGACAGGGGTCCCCACGAGCAGTACTTC